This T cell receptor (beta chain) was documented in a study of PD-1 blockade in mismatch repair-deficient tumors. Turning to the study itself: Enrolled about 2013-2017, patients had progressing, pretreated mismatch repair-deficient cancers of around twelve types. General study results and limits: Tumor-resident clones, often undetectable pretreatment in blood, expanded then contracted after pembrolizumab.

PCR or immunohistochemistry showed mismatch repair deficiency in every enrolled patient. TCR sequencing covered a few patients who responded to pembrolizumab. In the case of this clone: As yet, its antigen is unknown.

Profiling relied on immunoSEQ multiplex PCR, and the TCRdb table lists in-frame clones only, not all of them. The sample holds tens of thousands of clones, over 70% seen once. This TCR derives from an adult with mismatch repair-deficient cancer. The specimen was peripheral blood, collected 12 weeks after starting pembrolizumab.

The CDR3 region is CAWPRSRLYNEQFF. The CDR3 DNA reads as TGTGCCTGGCCTCGGTCCCGTCTCTACAATGAGCAGTTCTTC. V and J are TRBV30 and TRBJ2-1; D gene uncertain. Trimming shortened V by 5 bases and J by 3 bases, and 14 bases separated the two germline ends. Germline V gene data show CDR1 as GTSNPN and CDR2 as SVGIG (reference sequence). CDR3 length equals 14 residues. Supplemented by reference TRBV30 and TRBJ2-1, the full variable domain reads SQTIHQWPATLVQPVGSPLSLECTVEGTSNPNLYWYRQAAGRGLQLLFYSVGIGQISSEVPQNLSASRPQDRQFILSSKKLLLSDSGFYLCAWPRSRLYNEQFFGPGTRLTVL.